Sequencing of this T cell receptor (beta chain) was carried out in a study of blood T cell repertoires in COVID-19. Study-wide context: Sites across the United States, Italy and Spain contributed samples from acute and convalescent COVID-19. Sources were T cells, B-cell-depleted T cells, or PBMCs; the material itself was cDNA or gDNA.

Notes on this clone: A read error may produce the germline difference seen at one junction end.

The germline gives CDR1 SGHRS, CDR2 YFSETQ. The CDR3 is made up of 13 amino acids. As originally analysed: Amplified reference gene primers provided the basis for estimating nucleated cell counts. Produced via immunoSEQ multiplex PCR; TCRdb's table is partial and in-frame only. V and J calls and clone size are as listed in that table; D and trimming were resolved from the DNA. This sample carries roughly 170,000 clones, about 87% of them seen once, and the ten largest clones take about 26%. The sequenced sample was peripheral blood. The chain carries TRBV5-1 and TRBJ1-5; D possibly corresponds to TRBD1 (6 bases). This clonotype originated in a man aged 60-69 years with acute or convalescent COVID-19. The CDR3 sequence is CASSWTADQPQHF. The DNA for the CDR3 is TGCGCCAGCAGCTGGACAGCCGATCAACCCCAGCATTTT.